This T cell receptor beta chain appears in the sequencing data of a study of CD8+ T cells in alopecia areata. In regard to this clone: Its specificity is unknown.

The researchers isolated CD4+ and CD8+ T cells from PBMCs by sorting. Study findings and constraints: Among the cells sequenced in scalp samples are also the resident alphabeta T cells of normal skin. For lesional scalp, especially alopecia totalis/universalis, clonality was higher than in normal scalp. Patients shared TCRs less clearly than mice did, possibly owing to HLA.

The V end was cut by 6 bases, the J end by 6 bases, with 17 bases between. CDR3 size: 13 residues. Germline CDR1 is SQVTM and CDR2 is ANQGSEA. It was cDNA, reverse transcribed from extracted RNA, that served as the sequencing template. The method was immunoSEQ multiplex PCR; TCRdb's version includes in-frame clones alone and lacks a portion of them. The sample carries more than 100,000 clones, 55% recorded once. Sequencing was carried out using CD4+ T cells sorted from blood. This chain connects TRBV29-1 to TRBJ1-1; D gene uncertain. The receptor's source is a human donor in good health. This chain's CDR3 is CSVALNLQSEAFF. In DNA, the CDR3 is TGCAGCGTCGCTTTGAATCTACAGTCTGAAGCTTTCTTT.